Listed below are T cell receptor beta chains from one sample, sequenced in a study of cytomegalovirus exposure and HLA in healthy donors. Clones were sequenced by immunoSEQ multiplex PCR, and TCRdb holds only the in-frame ones, with some missing. The sample records some 110,000 clones, 76% being singletons. Sequenced sample: PBMCs. The receptors were sampled from a man aged 40-49 years in good health and CMV-seropositive. Each CDR3 is given with its conserved first and last residue. A D gene is named only where the DNA matches it firmly. Clone size is given for some rows only: seen once, a few or many times, or a class if the clone is expanded.

d_call: TRBD1; clone_size: .; j_call: TRBJ1-6; v_call: TRBV15; cdr3_nt: TGTGCCACCAGCAGAGAACCGACAGGGTCGAATTCACCCCTCCACTTT; cdr3_aa: CATSREPTGSNSPLHF
d_call: TRBD2; clone_size: .; j_call: TRBJ2-7; v_call: TRBV7-9; cdr3_nt: TGTGCCAGCAGCTGGACTAGCGGGAGGGCCTCATCCTACGAGCAGTACTTC; cdr3_aa: CASSWTSGRASSYEQYF
d_call: TRBD2; clone_size: .; j_call: TRBJ2-3; v_call: TRBV6-4; cdr3_nt: TGTGCCAGCAGCCCCGGGACTAGCGGGGGGGATACGCAGTATTTT; cdr3_aa: CASSPGTSGGDTQYF
d_call: TRBD1; clone_size: .; j_call: TRBJ1-2; v_call: TRBV7-2; cdr3_nt: TGTGCCAGCAGCGTAACCGGGACAGGGGGCTCTGGCTACACCTTC; cdr3_aa: CASSVTGTGGSGYTF
d_call: TRBD2; clone_size: .; j_call: TRBJ2-5; v_call: TRBV2; cdr3_nt: TGTGCCAGCAGTGAAGGTTGGGGGGGGCAAGAGACCCAGTACTTC; cdr3_aa: CASSEGWGGQETQYF
d_call: .; clone_size: .; j_call: TRBJ2-5; v_call: TRBV19; cdr3_nt: TGTGCCAGTAGTGAAGCGGACGGTCAAGAGACCCAGTACTTC; cdr3_aa: CASSEADGQETQYF
d_call: TRBD1; clone_size: .; j_call: TRBJ2-7; v_call: TRBV7-6; cdr3_nt: TGTGCCAGCAGCTTTGGACAGGGGGGGGAGCAGTACTTC; cdr3_aa: CASSFGQGGEQYF
d_call: .; clone_size: .; j_call: TRBJ2-4; v_call: TRBV5-6; cdr3_nt: TGTGCCAGCAGCTTTTTTCAGGGGATGGCAGCCAAAAACATTCAGTACTTC; cdr3_aa: CASSFFQGMAAKNIQYF
d_call: .; clone_size: .; j_call: TRBJ1-2; v_call: TRBV4-2; cdr3_nt: TGTGCCAGCAGCCAAGCGGCGGGTTTACGGAATGGCTACACCTTC; cdr3_aa: CASSQAAGLRNGYTF
d_call: .; clone_size: once; j_call: TRBJ1-4; v_call: TRBV4-3; cdr3_nt: TGCGCCAGCAGCCAAGAGAAGGCCCCGGGGAGAGAAAAACTGTTTTTT; cdr3_aa: CASSQEKAPGREKLFF